These 11 T cell receptor beta chains came from one sample sequenced in a study of memory CD4+ T cells and cytomegalovirus serostatus. Generated by immunoSEQ multiplex PCR, the TCRdb table keeps only in-frame clones and is missing some. The table shows roughly 56,000 clones, with roughly 82% occurring only once. The sort gate was single viable CD3+CD4+CD8-CD45RO+ cells for memory CD4+ T cells. The specimen was memory CD4+ T cells from blood. These receptors were obtained from an adult in good health and CMV-seronegative.

This chain joins TRBV12-2 and TRBJ1-5; TRBD1 is taken as the D call from the table, unchecked against the DNA. TRBV12-2 is a pseudogene. This CDR3 region has 17 residues. This CDR3 is CASRFKKTGLCNQPQHF. As DNA, the CDR3 is TGTGCAAGTCGCTTTAAAAAGACAGGGCTTTGCAATCAGCCCCAGCATTTT.

The rearrangement uses TRBV6-6 and TRBJ1-1, with TRBD1 as a possible D gene (5 bases). The CDR3 spans 14 residues. The V gene lost 0 bases and the J gene lost 6 bases, with 11 bases spanning the gap. The germline CDR1 and CDR2 sequences are MNHNY and SVGAGI (reference sequence). Here the CDR3 DNA reads TGTGCCAGCAGTTACTCGATTCTGGGGGCTGAAGCTTTCTTT. The encoded protein is CASSYSILGAEAFF.

The rearrangement uses TRBV4-3 and TRBJ2-1, with 12 bases fitting TRBD2. The CDR3 totals 17 residues. The germline gives CDR1 LGHNA, CDR2 YSLEER. The trim removed 1 base at V and 12 bases at J, leaving 13 bases unmatched. In DNA form, the CDR3 reads TGCGCCAGCAGCCAAGGACTCGGGACTAGCGGGCCGTATGCGCAGTTCTTC. This sequence encodes CASSQGLGTSGPYAQFF.

The rearrangement uses TRBV4-2 and TRBJ2-5; D is perhaps TRBD2 (6 bases). This CDR3 is built from 15 residues. Germline V CDR1 and CDR2: LGHNA, YNFKEQ. The V gene lost 2 bases and the J gene lost 2 bases, with 12 bases spanning the gap. CDR3 loop: CASSQSGYDQETQYF. The CDR3 nucleotides are TGTGCCAGCAGCCAAAGCGGGTACGATCAAGAGACCCAGTACTTC.

The rearrangement joins TRBV7-9 to TRBJ2-7, with 9 positions matching TRBD2. The junction had 6 bases not matched to a gene; V was cut back by 4 bases and J by 2 bases. Germline loops: CDR1 SEHNR, CDR2 FQNEAQ (reference sequence). There are 15 residues in the CDR3. The CDR3 DNA is TGTGCCAGCAGCTCCGTAGCGGGGGCCACCTACGAGCAGTACTTC. It codes for CASSSVAGATYEQYF.

This chain connects TRBV5-4 to TRBJ2-7; tentatively, D is TRBD1 or TRBD2 (6 bases each). Germline V gene lookup returns CDR1 SGHNT and CDR2 YYREEE (reference sequence). The CDR3 totals 14 residues. V lost 0 bases and J 5 bases, leaving 12 bases between the germline ends. CDR3 sequence reads: CASSLGGARHEQYF. The CDR3 DNA follows: TGTGCCAGCAGCTTGGGGGGGGCTCGACACGAGCAGTACTTC.

V is TRBV28 and J is TRBJ2-3, with D perhaps TRBD1 or TRBD2 (5 bases each). The CDR3 totals 15 residues. V was clipped by 2 bases and J by 5 bases, with 14 bases between them. Germline CDR1 reads MDHEN; CDR2 reads SYDVKM. For the CDR3, the DNA is TGTGCCAGCAGTTTAGGGGGACGCTGGGGAGATACGCAGTATTTT. This codes for CASSLGGRWGDTQYF.

The chain is built from TRBV4-2 and TRBJ2-1, with 8 bases matching TRBD1. Germline trimming cut 1 base from V and 7 bases from J; bases unmatched to any gene: 6. Germline CDR1 and CDR2: LGHNA and YNFKEQ. The CDR3 is 15 amino acids. The CDR3, as DNA: TGTGCCAGCAGCCAAGGCCGACAGGGGAATAATGAGCAGTTCTTC. Translated: CASSQGRQGNNEQFF.

J is TRBJ1-2 and V is TRBV9; 7 bases match TRBD1. CDR3 length equals 15 residues. With V trimmed by 0 bases and J by 7 bases, 9 bases remained unmatched. In germline, CDR1 is SGDLS, CDR2 YYNGEE. The CDR3 DNA follows: TGTGCCAGCAGCGTAGGAGGGACAGAGAGTTCTGGCTACACCTTC. This translates into CASSVGGTESSGYTF.

CDR3 amino acids: CASKQQGDQPQHF. As DNA, the CDR3 is TGTGCCAGCAAACAGCAGGGCGATCAGCCCCAGCATTTT. The rearrangement joins TRBV7-2 to TRBJ1-5; maybe TRBD1 (5 bases). Germline CDR1 SGHTA, CDR2 FQGNSA. The ends were cut back, 7 bases at V and 5 bases at J, with 12 bases in the middle. The CDR3 has 13 residues.

The table lists this clone with a few counts. The CDR3 region is CASSQWQNTEAFF. CDR3 DNA: TGTGCCAGCAGCCAATGGCAGAACACTGAAGCTTTCTTT. This chain connects TRBV14 to TRBJ1-1, with D uncertain. The CDR3 runs to 13 residues. Germline V gives CDR1 SGHDN, CDR2 FVKESK. V shed 2 bases and J shed 1 base, with 5 bases lying between them.